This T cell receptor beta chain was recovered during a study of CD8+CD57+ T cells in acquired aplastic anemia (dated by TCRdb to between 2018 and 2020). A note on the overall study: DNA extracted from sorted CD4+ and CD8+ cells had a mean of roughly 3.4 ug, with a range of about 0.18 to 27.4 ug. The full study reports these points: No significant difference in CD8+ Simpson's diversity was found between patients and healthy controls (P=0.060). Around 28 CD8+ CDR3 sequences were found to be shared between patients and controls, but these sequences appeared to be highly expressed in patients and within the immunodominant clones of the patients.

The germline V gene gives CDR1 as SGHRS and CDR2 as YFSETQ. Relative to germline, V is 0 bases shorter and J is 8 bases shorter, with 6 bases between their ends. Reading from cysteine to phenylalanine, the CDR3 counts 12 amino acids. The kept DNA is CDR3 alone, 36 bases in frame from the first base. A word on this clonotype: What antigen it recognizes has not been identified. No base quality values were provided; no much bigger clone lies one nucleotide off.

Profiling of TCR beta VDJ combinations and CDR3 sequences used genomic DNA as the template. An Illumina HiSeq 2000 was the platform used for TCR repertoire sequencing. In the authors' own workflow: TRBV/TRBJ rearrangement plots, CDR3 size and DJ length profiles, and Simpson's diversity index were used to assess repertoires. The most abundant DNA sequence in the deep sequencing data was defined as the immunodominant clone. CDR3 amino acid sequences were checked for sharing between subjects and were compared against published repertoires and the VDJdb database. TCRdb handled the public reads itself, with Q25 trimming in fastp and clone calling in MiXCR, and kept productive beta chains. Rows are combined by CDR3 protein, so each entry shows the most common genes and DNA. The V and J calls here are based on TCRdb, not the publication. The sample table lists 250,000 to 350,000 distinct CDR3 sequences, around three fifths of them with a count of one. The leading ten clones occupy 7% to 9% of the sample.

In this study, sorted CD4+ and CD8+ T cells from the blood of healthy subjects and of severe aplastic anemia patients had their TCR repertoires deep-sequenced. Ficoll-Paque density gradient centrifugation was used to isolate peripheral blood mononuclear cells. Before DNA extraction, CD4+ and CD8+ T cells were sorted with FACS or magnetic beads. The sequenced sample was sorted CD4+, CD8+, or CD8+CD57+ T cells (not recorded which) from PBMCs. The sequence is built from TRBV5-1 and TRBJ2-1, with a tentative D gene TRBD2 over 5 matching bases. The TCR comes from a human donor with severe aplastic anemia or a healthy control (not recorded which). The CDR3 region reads CASSLEGDEQFF. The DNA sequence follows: TGCGCCAGCAGCTTGGAGGGAGATGAGCAGTTCTTC.